The 15 T cell receptor beta chains below come from one sample, sequenced in a study of cytomegalovirus exposure and HLA in healthy donors. The PCR employed 60 Vbeta primers together with 13 Jbeta primers. Produced via immunoSEQ multiplex PCR; TCRdb's table is partial and in-frame only. Here the sample spans roughly 180,000 clones, roughly 85% being singletons. The sequenced sample was PBMCs. These receptors originate from a man between 25 and 39 years old in good health and CMV-seronegative.

In its sample, this clone was seen once. The chain uses TRBV7-9 and TRBJ1-5; TRBD1 agrees at 7 bases. The ends lost 2 bases at V and 1 base at J; junction bases unmatched: 5. In germline, CDR1 is SEHNR, CDR2 FQNEAQ (reference sequence). The length of the CDR3 is 16 residues. The CDR3 region is CASSLYETGSNQPQHF. The CDR3, as DNA: TGTGCCAGCAGCTTATATGAGACAGGGAGCAATCAGCCCCAGCATTTT. The whole variable domain, filled in from reference TRBV7-9 and TRBJ1-5, reads DTGVSQNPRHKITKRGQNVTFRCDPISEHNRLYWYRQTLGQGPEFLTYFQNEAQLEKSRLLSDRFSAERPKGSFSTLEIQRTEQGDSAMYLCASSLYETGSNQPQHFGDGTRLSIL.

V is TRBV5-1 and J is TRBJ2-7; no clear D gene. In germline, CDR1 is SGHRS, CDR2 YFSETQ. The length of the CDR3 is 14 residues. The V and J ends lost 4 bases and 4 bases respectively, with 15 bases between them. The CDR3 region has the DNA TGCGCCAGCAGCGTTCCCGACAACCCTTACGAGCAGTACTTC. Residues: CASSVPDNPYEQYF.

V usage is TRBV5-1 and J usage is TRBJ2-1, with D possibly being TRBD2 (7 bases). The CDR3 runs 15 residues. The ends were cut back, 0 bases at V and 2 bases at J, with 9 bases in the middle. Germline V lookup: CDR1 SGHRS, CDR2 YFSETQ. DNA of the CDR3: TGCGCCAGCAGCTTGGGGGGGGGCACCTACAATGAGCAGTTCTTC. Translation: CASSLGGGTYNEQFF.

This clone was detected only a few times. The chain combines TRBV5-1 with TRBJ2-5; D is unclear. The V end was cut by 4 bases, the J end by 2 bases, with 12 bases between. CDR3 length: 14 residues. The V gene's germline CDR1 is SGHRS and CDR2 YFSETQ. CDR3 nucleotides: TGCGCCAGCAGCCTCAGGCAGCAGCAAGAGACCCAGTACTTC. This encodes CASSLRQQQETQYF.

The count of this clone is one. The chain uses TRBV4-2 and TRBJ2-7; 7 positions match TRBD1. Germline assignment: CDR1 LGHNA and CDR2 YNFKEQ. This CDR3 is 16 amino acids long. V lost 1 base to trimming and J lost 4 bases; unmatched junction nucleotides: 10. CDR3 region: CASSQARQGVEYEQYF. In DNA, the CDR3 is TGTGCCAGCAGCCAAGCCAGGCAGGGGGTTGAGTACGAGCAGTACTTC.

The CDR3 sequence is CATSRLLAGEYEQYF. In DNA form, the CDR3 reads TGTGCCACCAGCAGACTACTAGCGGGAGAATACGAGCAGTACTTC. The V gene is TRBV15, the J gene TRBJ2-7, with 11 bases identical to TRBD2. Trimming at V came to 2 bases and at J to 4 bases, leaving 4 bases not matched to a gene. Germline CDR1 is LNHNV and CDR2 is YYDKDF (reference sequence). CDR3 length: 15 residues.

This sequence joins TRBV15 and TRBJ1-1; 9 positions agree with TRBD1. Germline V gene sequence: CDR1 LNHNV, CDR2 YYDKDF (reference sequence). V was clipped by 1 base and J by 6 bases; unmatched bases: 6. The length of the CDR3 is 15 residues. The CDR3 here is CATSRGTRDRAEAFF. CDR3 bases: TGTGCCACCAGCAGAGGGACCCGGGACAGGGCTGAAGCTTTCTTT.

J is TRBJ2-5 and V is TRBV30; D may be TRBD2 (6 bases). This CDR3 contains 11 residues. CDR1 GTSNPN and CDR2 SVGIG come from the germline V gene (reference sequence). Between the trimmed V and J ends, which lost 4 bases and 4 bases, there was a span of 7 bases. CDR3 loop: CAWIGGETQYF. In DNA form, the CDR3 reads TGTGCCTGGATCGGGGGAGAGACCCAGTACTTC.

The chain links TRBV5-5 to TRBJ2-5, with 8 bases aligning to TRBD1. The J call may not be correct, given that the DNA end is closer to TRBJ2-7. The germline gives CDR1 SGHKS, CDR2 YYEKEE (reference sequence). This CDR3 spans 17 amino acids. The CDR3 sequence is CASSFMGSGQGPYEQYF. The CDR3 bases are TGTGCCAGCAGCTTCATGGGGAGCGGACAGGGCCCCTACGAGCAGTACTTC.

The chain couples TRBV28 to TRBJ1-5; perhaps TRBD1 as D (6 bases). The V and J ends lost 5 bases and 5 bases respectively, with 13 bases between them. The V gene's germline CDR1 is MDHEN and CDR2 SYDVKM. This CDR3 comprises 14 residues. The CDR3 is CASSLYSGDQPQHF. Here the CDR3 DNA reads TGTGCCAGCAGTCTGTACTCAGGGGATCAGCCCCAGCATTTT.

This clone was detected a few times. The chain employs TRBV9 and TRBJ2-1, with TRBD2 matching 8 bases. The CDR3 covers 18 residues. The junction had 16 bases not matched to a gene; V was cut back by 4 bases and J by 4 bases. Germline CDR1 is SGDLS and CDR2 is YYNGEE. The CDR3 DNA sequence: TGTGCCAGCAGCTTTACGACAGAGATGGGCGGGAGGTACAATGAGCAGTTCTTC. It codes for CASSFTTEMGGRYNEQFF.

Only a few counts were recorded for this clone. The chain uses TRBV5-1 and TRBJ1-1; possible D gene TRBD1, 5 bases. This CDR3 contains 12 residues. Trimming removed 7 bases from V and 5 bases from J, with 12 bases in between. Germline V CDR1 and CDR2: SGHRS, YFSETQ. The CDR3 reads CASGGERTEAFF. The CDR3 coding sequence is TGCGCCAGCGGAGGGGAGAGGACTGAAGCTTTCTTT.

This sequence joins TRBV4-3 and TRBJ1-1, with 7 bases matching TRBD1. Per germline, CDR1 LGHNA and CDR2 YSLEER. Germline trimming cut 0 bases from V and 0 bases from J; bases unmatched to any gene: 7. The CDR3 runs to 17 residues. CDR3 sequence reads: CASSQDAQGIMNTEAFF. In DNA, the CDR3 is TGCGCCAGCAGCCAAGATGCACAGGGGATAATGAACACTGAAGCTTTCTTT.

This chain uses TRBV4-2 with TRBJ2-7, with a tentative D call TRBD2 (5 bases). Germline CDR1 LGHNA, CDR2 YNFKEQ. The CDR3 consists of 16 residues. V was pared by 0 bases and J by 1 base, with 13 bases between. CDR3 bases: TGTGCCAGCAGCCAAGACGAGCCGCCGGGGTCCTACGAGCAGTACTTC. Translating it yields CASSQDEPPGSYEQYF.

V is TRBV9 and J is TRBJ2-7; perhaps TRBD1 as D (6 bases). V was trimmed by 0 bases and J by 0 bases, leaving 7 bases between them. Germline CDR1 SGDLS, CDR2 YYNGEE. CDR3 size: 14 residues. This CDR3 reads CASSVADSSYEQYF. CDR3 bases: TGTGCCAGCAGCGTAGCGGACAGCTCCTACGAGCAGTACTTC.